The clone carrying this TCR beta chain was found many times. The sample comes from a study of neurological immune-mediated disorders. The V segment lost 0 bases and the J segment 1 base; nucleotides outside the gene matches: 5. This CDR3 spans 17 amino acids. Germline V lookup: CDR1 DFQATT, CDR2 SNEGSKA (reference sequence). TCRdb ran MiXCR on the 5' RACE reads and lists one entry per CDR3 protein. The table lists roughly 19,000 distinct CDR3 sequences, 6% to 8.5% of them singletons. The sequence derives from a woman under 40 with HTLV-1-associated myelopathy (HAM/TSP). The V gene is TRBV20-1, the J gene TRBJ2-1; TRBD1 aligns across 11 bases. The sample taken for sequencing was CD8+ T cells from blood. The CDR3 DNA is TGCAGTGCTAGAGATGGACAGGGGGCATTATCCTACAATGAGCAGTTCTTC. It translates to CSARDGQGALSYNEQFF.